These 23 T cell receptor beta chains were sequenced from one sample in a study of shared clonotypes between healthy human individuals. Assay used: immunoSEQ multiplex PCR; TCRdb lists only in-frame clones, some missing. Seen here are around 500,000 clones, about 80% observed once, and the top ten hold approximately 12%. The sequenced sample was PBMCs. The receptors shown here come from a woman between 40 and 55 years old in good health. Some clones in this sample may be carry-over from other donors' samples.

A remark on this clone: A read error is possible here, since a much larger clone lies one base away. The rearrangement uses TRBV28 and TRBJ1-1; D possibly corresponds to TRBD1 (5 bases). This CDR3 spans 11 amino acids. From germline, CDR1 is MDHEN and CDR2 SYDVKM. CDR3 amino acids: CTTELSTEAFF. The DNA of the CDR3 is TGTACGACAGAATTGAGCACTGAAGCTTTCTTT.

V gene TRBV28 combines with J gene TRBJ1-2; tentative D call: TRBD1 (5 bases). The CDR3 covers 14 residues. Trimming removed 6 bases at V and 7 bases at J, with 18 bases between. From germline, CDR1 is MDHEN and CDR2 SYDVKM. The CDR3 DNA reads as TGTGCCAGCAGCCCCTCCGGGGGGTTTAGTGGCTACACCTTC. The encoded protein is CASSPSGGFSGYTF.

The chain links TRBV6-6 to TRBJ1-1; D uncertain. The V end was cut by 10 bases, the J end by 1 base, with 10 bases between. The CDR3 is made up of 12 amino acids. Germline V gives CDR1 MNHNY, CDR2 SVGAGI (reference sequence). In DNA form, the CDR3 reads TGTGCCATCCTAGACGGGAACACTGAAGCTTTCTTT. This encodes CAILDGNTEAFF.

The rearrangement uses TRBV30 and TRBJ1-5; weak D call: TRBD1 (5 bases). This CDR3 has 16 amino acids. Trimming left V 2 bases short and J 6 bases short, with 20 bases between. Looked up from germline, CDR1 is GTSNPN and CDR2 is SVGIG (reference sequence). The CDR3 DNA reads TGTGCCTGGAGTTGGGGACTCCCTTCGGAAACTCAGCCCCAGCATTTT. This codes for CAWSWGLPSETQPQHF.

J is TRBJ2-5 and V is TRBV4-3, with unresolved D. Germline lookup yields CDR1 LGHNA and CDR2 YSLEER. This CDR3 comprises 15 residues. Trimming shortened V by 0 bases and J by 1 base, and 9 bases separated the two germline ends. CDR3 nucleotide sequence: TGCGCCAGCAGCCAAGATCGAGGAGCCCAAGAGACCCAGTACTTC. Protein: CASSQDRGAQETQYF.

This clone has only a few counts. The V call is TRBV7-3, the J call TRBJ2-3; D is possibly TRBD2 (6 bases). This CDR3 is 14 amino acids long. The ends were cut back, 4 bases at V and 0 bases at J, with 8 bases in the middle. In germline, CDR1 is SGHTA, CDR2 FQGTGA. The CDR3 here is CASSSGVSTDTQYF. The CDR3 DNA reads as TGTGCCAGCAGCTCGGGAGTCAGCACAGATACGCAGTATTTT.

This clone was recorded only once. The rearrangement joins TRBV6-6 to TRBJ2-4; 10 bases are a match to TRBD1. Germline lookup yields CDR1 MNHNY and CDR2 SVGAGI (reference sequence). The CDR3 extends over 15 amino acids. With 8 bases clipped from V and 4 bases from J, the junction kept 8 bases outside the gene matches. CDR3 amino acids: CASGDTGQGKNIQYF. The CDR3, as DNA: TGTGCCAGCGGAGACACGGGACAGGGGAAAAACATTCAGTACTTC.

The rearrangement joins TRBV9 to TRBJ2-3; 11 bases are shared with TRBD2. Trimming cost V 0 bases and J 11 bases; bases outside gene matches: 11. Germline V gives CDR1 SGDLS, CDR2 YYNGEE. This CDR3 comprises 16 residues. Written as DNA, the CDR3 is TGTGCCAGCAGCGTAGGGGCTAGCGGGAGGAGTGTTCGGCAGTATTTT. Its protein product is CASSVGASGRSVRQYF.

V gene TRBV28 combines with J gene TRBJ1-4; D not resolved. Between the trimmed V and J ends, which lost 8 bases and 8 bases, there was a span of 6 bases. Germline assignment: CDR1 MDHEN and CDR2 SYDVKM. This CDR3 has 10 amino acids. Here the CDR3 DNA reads TGTGCCAGCGGACGAGAAAAACTGTTTTTT. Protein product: CASGREKLFF.

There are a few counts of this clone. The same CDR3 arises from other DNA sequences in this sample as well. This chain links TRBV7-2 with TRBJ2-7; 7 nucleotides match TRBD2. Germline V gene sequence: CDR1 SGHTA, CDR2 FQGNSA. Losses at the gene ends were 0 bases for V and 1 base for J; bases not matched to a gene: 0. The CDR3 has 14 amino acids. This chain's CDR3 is CASSLAGGSYEQYF. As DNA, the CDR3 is TGTGCCAGCAGCTTAGCGGGGGGGTCCTACGAGCAGTACTTC.

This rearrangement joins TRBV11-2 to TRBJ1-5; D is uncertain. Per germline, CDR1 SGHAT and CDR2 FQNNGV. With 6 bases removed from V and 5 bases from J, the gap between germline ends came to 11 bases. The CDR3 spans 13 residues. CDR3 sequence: CASSLQWDQPQHF. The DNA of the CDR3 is TGTGCCAGCAGTCTACAGTGGGATCAGCCCCAGCATTTT.

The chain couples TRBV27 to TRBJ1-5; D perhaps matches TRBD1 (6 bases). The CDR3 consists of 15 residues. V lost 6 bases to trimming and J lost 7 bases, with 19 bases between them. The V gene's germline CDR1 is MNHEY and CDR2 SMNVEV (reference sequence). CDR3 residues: CASRTRGGVDQPQHF. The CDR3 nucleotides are TGTGCCAGCAGGACTCGAGGGGGGGTGGACCAGCCCCAGCATTTT.

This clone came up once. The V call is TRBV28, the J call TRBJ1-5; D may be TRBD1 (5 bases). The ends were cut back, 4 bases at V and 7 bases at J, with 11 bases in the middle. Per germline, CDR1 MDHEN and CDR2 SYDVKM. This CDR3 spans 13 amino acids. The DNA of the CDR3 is TGTGCCAGCAGTTCCAACTACAGGCAGCCCCAGCATTTT. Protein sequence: CASSSNYRQPQHF.

The chain's CDR3 is CAWSPSWTTQFF. The DNA for the CDR3 is TGTGCCTGGAGTCCATCCTGGACTACGCAGTTCTTC. The chain links TRBV30 to TRBJ2-1; a weak D match, TRBD2 (6 bases). V gave up 2 bases and J gave up 12 bases, with 14 bases separating them. This CDR3 is 12 amino acids long. Germline V lookup: CDR1 GTSNPN, CDR2 SVGIG (reference sequence).

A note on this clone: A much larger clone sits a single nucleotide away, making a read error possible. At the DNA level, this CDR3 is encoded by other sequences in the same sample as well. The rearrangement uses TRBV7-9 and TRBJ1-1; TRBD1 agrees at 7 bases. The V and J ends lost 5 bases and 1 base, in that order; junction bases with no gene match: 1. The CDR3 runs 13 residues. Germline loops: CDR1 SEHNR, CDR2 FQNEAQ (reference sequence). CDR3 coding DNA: TGTGCCAGCAGCCGACAGGGGAACACTGAAGCTTTCTTT. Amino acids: CASSRQGNTEAFF.

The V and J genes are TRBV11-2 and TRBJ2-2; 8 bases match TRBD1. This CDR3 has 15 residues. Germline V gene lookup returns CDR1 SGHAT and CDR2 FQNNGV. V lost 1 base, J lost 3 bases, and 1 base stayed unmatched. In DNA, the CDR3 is TGTGCCAGCAGCTTAGGGACAGGGTACACCGGGGAGCTGTTTTTT. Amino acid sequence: CASSLGTGYTGELFF.

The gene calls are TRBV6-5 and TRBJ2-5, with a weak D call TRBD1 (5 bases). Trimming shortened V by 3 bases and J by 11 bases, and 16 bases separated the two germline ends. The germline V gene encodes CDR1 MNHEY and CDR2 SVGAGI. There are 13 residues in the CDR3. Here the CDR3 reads CASSYNFRQGQYF. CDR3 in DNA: TGTGCCAGCAGTTATAACTTTCGGCAGGGTCAGTACTTC.

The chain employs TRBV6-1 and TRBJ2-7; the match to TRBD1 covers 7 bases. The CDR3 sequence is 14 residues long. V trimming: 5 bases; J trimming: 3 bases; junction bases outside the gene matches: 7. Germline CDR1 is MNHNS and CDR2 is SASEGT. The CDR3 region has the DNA TGTGCCAGCAGTAACGACAGGGTCGGCTACGAGCAGTACTTC. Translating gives CASSNDRVGYEQYF.

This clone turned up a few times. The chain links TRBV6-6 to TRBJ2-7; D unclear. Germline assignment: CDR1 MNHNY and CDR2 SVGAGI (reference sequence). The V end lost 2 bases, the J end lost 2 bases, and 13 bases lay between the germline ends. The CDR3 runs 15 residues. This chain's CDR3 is CASSYRADGAYEQYF. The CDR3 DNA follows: TGTGCCAGCAGTTACAGGGCAGATGGGGCCTACGAGCAGTACTTC.

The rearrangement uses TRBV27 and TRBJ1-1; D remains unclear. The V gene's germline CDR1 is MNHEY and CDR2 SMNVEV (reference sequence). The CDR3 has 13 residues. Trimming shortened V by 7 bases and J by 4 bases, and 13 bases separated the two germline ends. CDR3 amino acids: CASNNGVRTEAFF. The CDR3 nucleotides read TGTGCCAGCAACAACGGGGTTCGCACTGAAGCTTTCTTT.

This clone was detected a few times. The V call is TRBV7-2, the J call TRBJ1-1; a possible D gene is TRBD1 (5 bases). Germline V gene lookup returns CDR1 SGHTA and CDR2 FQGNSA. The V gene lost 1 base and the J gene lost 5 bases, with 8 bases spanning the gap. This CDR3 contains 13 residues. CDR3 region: CASSLVPGTEAFF. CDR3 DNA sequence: TGTGCCAGCAGCTTAGTTCCAGGGACTGAAGCTTTCTTT.

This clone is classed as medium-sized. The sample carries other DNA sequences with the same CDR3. The CDR3 protein is CASSLGAGLAKNIQYF. CDR3 coding DNA: TGTGCCAGCAGCTTAGGGGCAGGGCTAGCCAAAAACATTCAGTACTTC. The chain combines TRBV7-9 with TRBJ2-4; maybe TRBD1 (5 bases). The ends were cut back, 1 base at V and 0 bases at J, with 10 bases in the middle. Germline-derived CDR1 and CDR2 are SEHNR and FQNEAQ (reference sequence). The CDR3 is made up of 16 amino acids.

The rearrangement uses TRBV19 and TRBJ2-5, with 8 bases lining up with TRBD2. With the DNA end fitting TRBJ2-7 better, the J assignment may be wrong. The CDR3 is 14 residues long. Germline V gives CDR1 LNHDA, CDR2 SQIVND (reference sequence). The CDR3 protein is CASSTPGGEHEQYF. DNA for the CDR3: TGTGCCAGTAGTACACCGGGAGGGGAACACGAGCAGTACTTC.